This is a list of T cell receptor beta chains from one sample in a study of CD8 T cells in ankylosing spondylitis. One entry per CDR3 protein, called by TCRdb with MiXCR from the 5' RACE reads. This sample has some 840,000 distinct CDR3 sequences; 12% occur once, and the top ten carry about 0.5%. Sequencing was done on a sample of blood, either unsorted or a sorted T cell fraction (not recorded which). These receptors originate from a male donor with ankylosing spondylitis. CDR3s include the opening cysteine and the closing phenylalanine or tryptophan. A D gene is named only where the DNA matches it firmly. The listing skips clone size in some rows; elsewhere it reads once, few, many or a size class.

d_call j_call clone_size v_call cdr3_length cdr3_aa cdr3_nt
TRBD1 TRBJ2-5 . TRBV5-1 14 CASSSRDREETQYF TGCGCCAGCAGCTCCCGGGACAGGGAAGAGACCCAGTACTTC
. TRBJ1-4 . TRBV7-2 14 CASSPRGLNEKLFF TGTGCCAGCAGCCCCAGGGGACTTAATGAAAAACTGTTTTTT
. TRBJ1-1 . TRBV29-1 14 CSVEYNSMNTEAFF TGCAGCGTTGAATATAACAGTATGAACACTGAAGCTTTCTTT
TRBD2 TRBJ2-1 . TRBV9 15 CASSEAGDYYNEQFF TGTGCCAGCAGCGAAGCGGGGGACTACTACAATGAGCAGTTCTTC
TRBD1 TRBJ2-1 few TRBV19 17 CASSIGGTVPPYNEQFF TGTGCCAGTAGTATAGGGGGGACAGTCCCCCCCTACAATGAGCAGTTCTTC
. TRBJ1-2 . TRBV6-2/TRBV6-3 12 CASERANYGYTF TGTGCCAGCGAGCGAGCTAACTATGGCTACACCTTC
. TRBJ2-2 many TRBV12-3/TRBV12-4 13 CASTGFGTGELFF TGTGCCAGCACCGGGTTCGGCACCGGGGAGCTGTTTTTT
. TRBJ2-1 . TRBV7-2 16 CASSLGWRGFYNEQFF TGTGCCAGCAGCTTAGGTTGGCGGGGTTTCTACAATGAGCAGTTCTTC
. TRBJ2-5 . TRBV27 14 CASSLYDSQETQYF TGTGCCAGCAGTTTATACGACAGTCAAGAGACCCAGTACTTC
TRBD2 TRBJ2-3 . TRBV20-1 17 CSASPLASGEAGDTQYF TGCAGTGCTAGTCCCCTGGCTAGCGGGGAAGCGGGAGATACGCAGTATTTT
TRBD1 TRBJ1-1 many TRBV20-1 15 CSARVKGVGTAEAFF TGCAGTGCTAGAGTTAAGGGGGTTGGGACAGCTGAAGCTTTCTTT
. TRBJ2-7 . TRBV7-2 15 CASSLRGGAGWEQYF TGTGCCAGCAGCCTGAGGGGGGGCGCCGGGTGGGAGCAGTACTTC
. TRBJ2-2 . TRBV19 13 CASSIRDTGELFF TGTGCCAGTAGTATTAGGGACACCGGGGAGCTGTTTTTT
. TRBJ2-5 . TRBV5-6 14 CASRRDAPRETQYF TGTGCCAGCCGACGGGACGCTCCAAGGGAGACCCAGTACTTC
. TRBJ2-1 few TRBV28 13 CASSPSYRNEQFF TGTGCCAGCAGTCCCAGCTACCGCAATGAGCAGTTCTTC
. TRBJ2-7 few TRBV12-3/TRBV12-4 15 CASSFSTGLSYEQYF TGTGCCAGCAGTTTTAGTACGGGGCTCTCCTACGAGCAGTACTTC
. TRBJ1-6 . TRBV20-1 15 CSARDEDTLGSPLHF TGCAGTGCTAGAGATGAAGACACCTTAGGCTCACCCCTCCACTTT
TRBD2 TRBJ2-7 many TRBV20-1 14 CSARGPLAGYEQYF TGCAGTGCTAGGGGTCCTCTAGCGGGCTACGAGCAGTACTTC
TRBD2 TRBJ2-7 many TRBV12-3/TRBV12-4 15 CASSPRGGPYSEQYF TGTGCCAGCAGTCCTCGGGGGGGGCCCTACTCGGAGCAGTACTTC
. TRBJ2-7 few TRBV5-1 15 CASSSRGDSDYEQYF TGCGCCAGCAGCTCCCGGGGCGACAGCGACTACGAGCAGTACTTC
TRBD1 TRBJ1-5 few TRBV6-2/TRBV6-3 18 CASSPIPGQGRYNQPQHF TGTGCCAGCAGCCCCATCCCGGGACAGGGACGGTACAATCAGCCCCAGCATTTT
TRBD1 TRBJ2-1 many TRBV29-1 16 CSVLKQGAIDYNEQFF TGCAGCGTCCTCAAACAGGGGGCAATCGACTACAATGAGCAGTTCTTC
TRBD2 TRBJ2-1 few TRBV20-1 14 CSARTSLPHNEQFF TGCAGTGCCCGGACTAGCCTCCCCCACAATGAGCAGTTCTTC
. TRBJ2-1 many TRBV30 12 CAWSLPGEEQFF TGTGCCTGGAGCCTCCCCGGGGAAGAGCAGTTCTTC
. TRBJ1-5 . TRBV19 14 CASRLQGSNQPQHF TGTGCCAGTCGGTTACAGGGTAGCAATCAGCCCCAGCATTTT
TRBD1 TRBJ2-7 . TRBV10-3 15 CAISPGQGDSYEQYF TGTGCCATCAGCCCGGGACAGGGTGACTCCTACGAGCAGTACTTC
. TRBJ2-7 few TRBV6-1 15 CASRDKRGSYYEQYF TGTGCCAGCAGGGACAAACGGGGATCATACTACGAGCAGTACTTC
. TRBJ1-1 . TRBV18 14 CASSPQGTGTEAFF TGTGCCAGCTCACCACAGGGGACTGGCACTGAAGCTTTCTTT
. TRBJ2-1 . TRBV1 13 CTSSPAWLYEQFF TGCACCAGCAGCCCCGCGTGGTTGTATGAGCAGTTCTTC
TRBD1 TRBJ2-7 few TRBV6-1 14 CASGTAQRAYEQYF TGTGCCAGTGGGACAGCCCAAAGGGCCTACGAGCAGTACTTC
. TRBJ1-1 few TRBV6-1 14 CASRRGMVGTEAFF TGTGCCAGCCGCAGGGGTATGGTTGGCACTGAAGCTTTCTTT
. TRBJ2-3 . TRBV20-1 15 CSASKASRSTDTQYF TGCAGTGCTAGTAAGGCTAGCCGGAGCACAGATACGCAGTATTTT
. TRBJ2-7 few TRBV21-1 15 CASSKEDSFTYEQYF TGTGCCAGCAGCAAAGAGGACAGCTTCACCTACGAGCAGTACTTC
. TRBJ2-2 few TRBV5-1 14 CASSIQGDTGELFF TGCGCCAGCAGCATACAGGGCGACACCGGGGAGCTGTTTTTT
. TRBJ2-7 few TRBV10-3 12 CATSEGGYEQYF TGTGCCACCAGCGAGGGAGGCTACGAGCAGTACTTC
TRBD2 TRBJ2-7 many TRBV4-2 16 CASSHPKRTSGYEQYF TGTGCCAGCAGCCATCCTAAAAGGACTAGCGGCTACGAGCAGTACTTC
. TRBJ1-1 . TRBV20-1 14 CSARKFQGKTEAFF TGCAGTGCTAGGAAGTTCCAGGGTAAGACTGAAGCTTTCTTT
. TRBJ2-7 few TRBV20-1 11 CSARDKGEQYF TGCAGTGCTAGAGATAAAGGCGAGCAGTACTTC
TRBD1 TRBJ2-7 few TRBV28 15 CASSVGTAYPYEQYF TGTGCCAGCAGTGTGGGGACAGCCTATCCCTACGAGCAGTACTTC
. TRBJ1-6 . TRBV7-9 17 CASSLAGWQDYNSPLHF TGTGCCAGCAGCTTAGCCGGGTGGCAGGACTATAATTCACCCCTCCACTTT
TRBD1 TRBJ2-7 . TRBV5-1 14 CASSLQGQNYEQYF TGCGCCAGCAGTCTACAGGGGCAGAACTACGAGCAGTACTTC
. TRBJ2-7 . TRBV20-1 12 CSASDSLYEQYF TGCAGTGCTAGTGACAGCCTCTACGAGCAGTACTTC